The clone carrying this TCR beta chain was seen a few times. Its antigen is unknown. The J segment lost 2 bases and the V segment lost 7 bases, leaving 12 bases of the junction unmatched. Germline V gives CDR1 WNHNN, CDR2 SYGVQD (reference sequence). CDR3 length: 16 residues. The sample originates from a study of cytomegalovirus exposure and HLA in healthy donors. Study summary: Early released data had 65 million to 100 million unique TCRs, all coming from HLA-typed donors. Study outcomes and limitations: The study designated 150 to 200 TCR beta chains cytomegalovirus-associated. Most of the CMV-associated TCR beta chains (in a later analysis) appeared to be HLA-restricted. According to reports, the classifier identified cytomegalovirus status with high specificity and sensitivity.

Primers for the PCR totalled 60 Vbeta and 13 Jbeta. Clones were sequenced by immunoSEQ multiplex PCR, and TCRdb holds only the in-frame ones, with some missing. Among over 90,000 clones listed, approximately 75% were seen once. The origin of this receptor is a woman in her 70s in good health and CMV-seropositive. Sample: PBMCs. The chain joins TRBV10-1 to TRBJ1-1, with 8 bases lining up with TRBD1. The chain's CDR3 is CASTPRRQGANTEAFF. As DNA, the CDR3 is TGCGCCAGCACCCCCCGTCGGCAGGGGGCAAACACTGAAGCTTTCTTT.